This T cell receptor (beta chain) was sequenced during a study of T cell repertoires in cytomegalovirus infection. Overall study: TCR beta signatures that were public indicated CMV infection and matching HLA type.

Notes on this clonotype: The antigen is not known.

Each CDR3 protein is one row after TCRdb ran MiXCR on the reads. The profile shows about 770,000 distinct CDR3 sequences, about 27% of them singletons. Trimming took 0 bases from V and 7 from J; bases not matched to a gene: 8. CDR3 length: 15 amino acids. Germline V gene lookup returns CDR1 SGDLS and CDR2 YYNGEE. This sequence originates from a human donor in good health (CMV status not recorded). Some clones in this sample may be carry-over from other donors' samples. The rearrangement links TRBV9 to TRBJ2-3; 7 bases are shared with TRBD1. This specimen was cultured CD8+ T cells from PBMCs, taken from culture after CMV antigen stimulation. CDR3 protein: CASSVVVGGRNTQYF. DNA for the CDR3: TGTGCCAGCAGCGTAGTAGTAGGGGGCCGGAATACGCAGTATTTT.